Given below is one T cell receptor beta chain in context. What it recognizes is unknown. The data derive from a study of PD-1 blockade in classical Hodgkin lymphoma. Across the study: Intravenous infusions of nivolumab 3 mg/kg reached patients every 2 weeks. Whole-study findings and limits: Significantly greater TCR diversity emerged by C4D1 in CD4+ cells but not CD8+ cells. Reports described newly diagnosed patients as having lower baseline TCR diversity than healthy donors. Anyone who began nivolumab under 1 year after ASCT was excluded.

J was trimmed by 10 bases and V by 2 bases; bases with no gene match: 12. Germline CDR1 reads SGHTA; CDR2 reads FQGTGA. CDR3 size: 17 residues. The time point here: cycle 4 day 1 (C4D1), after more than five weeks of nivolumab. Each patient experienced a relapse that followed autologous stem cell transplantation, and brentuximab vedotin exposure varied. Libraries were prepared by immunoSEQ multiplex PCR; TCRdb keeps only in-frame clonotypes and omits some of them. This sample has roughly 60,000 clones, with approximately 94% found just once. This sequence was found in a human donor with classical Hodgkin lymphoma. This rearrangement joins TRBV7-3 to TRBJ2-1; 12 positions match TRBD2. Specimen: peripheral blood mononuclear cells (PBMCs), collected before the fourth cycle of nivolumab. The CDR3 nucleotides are TGTGCCAGCAGCTTAGGGACTAGCGGGCTCCGTGGGGGAGAGCAGTTCTTC. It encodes CASSLGTSGLRGGEQFF.